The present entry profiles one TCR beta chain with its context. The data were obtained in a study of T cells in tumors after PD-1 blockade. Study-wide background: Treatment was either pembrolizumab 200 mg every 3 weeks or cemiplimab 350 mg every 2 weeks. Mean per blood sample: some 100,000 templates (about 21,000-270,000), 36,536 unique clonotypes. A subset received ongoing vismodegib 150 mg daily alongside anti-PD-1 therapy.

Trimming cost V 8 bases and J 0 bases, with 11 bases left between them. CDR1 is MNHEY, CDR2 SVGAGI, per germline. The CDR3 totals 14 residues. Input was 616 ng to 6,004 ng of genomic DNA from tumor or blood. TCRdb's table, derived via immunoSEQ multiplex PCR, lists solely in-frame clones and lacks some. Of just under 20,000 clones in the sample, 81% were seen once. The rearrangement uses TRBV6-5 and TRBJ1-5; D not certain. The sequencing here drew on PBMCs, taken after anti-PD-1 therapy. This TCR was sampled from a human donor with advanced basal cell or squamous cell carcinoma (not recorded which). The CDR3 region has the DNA TGTGCCAGCGCGATGGGCTATAGCAATCAGCCCCAGCATTTT. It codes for CASAMGYSNQPQHF.